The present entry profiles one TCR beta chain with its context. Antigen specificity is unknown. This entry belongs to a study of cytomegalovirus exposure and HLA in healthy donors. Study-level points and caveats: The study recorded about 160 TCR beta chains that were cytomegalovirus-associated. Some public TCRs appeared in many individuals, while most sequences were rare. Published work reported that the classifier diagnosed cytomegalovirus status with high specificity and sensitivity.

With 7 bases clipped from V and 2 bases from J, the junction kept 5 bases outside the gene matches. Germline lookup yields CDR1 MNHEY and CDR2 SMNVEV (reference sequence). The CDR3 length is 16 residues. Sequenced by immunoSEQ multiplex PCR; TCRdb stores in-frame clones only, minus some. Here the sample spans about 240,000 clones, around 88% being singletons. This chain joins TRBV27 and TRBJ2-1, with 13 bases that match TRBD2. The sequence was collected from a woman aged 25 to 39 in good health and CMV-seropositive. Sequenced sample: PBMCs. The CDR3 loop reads CASTPGTSGTYNEQFF. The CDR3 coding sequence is TGTGCCAGCACCCCAGGGACTAGCGGGACCTACAATGAGCAGTTCTTC.